A selection of T cell receptor beta chains follows, all from one sample in a study of blood T cell repertoires in COVID-19. Sequencing used immunoSEQ multiplex PCR; TCRdb keeps in-frame clones, though not all of them. The profile shows roughly 110,000 clones, 84% of them singletons. The sequencing input was peripheral blood. The receptors were sampled from a human donor in a cohort sampled during active COVID-19. CDR3s include the opening cysteine and the closing phenylalanine or tryptophan. Size tells how often a clone was seen (once, few, many) or the class of an expanded clone, and some rows leave it out.

TRBV19,few,CASSTERGLNTFF
TRBV9,.,CASSDDPATGDNQPQHF
TRBV21-1,.,CASSKEGTGDLNTEAFF
TRBV19,.,CASKLGGVVDTEAFF
TRBV9,.,CASSRGQVPTGELFF
TRBV29-1,.,CSVGAGVQGGEQFF
TRBV7-2,.,CASRNGPRGNEQFF
TRBV19,.,CASSTGGQIGGYTF
TRBV28,.,CASSLLSSYNSPLHF
TRBV5-6,.,CASSIDRDGKLFF
TRBV30,.,CAWSISFANYGYTF
TRBV28,.,CASSGPGLEISYEQYF
TRBV19,.,CASSSTSGSTDTQYF
TRBV28,.,CASSLWAGGRETQYF
TRBV7-3,.,CASSLTGRERTRLKAFF
TRBV30,.,CAFTGSRNQPQHF
TRBV28,.,CASSPFSDTQYF
TRBV5-6,once,CASSFGRSSYEQYF
TRBV5-1,.,CASSSQGGSNTEAFF
TRBV10-3,.,CAISVSAGDGNEQFF
TRBV30,.,CAADFTTAPNTEAFF
TRBV19,few,CASRLDRVAEAFF
TRBV28,few,CASSLAVVKSRNQPQHF
TRBV6-2/TRBV6-3,once,CASSYGPGSGNTIYF
TRBV7-9,.,CASSGAVQRDYTGELFF
TRBV6-5,.,CASSYGGPGSTDTQYF
TRBV6-6,.,CASSSNNRGREDTQYF
TRBV2,once,CASSVATISGNTIYF
TRBV2,.,CASSSMGQGASYEQYF
TRBV5-1,.,CASSPGLAGPSNEQFF
TRBV19,.,CASSTQGVNTEAFF
TRBV3-1/TRBV3-2,.,CASSQDRPIRDRVLVSNTEAFF
TRBV19,.,CASSRLAGGTRPGANVLTF
TRBV29-1,.,CSVEEGSPYGYTF
TRBV6-2/TRBV6-3,.,CASSRRSSGLDTQYF
TRBV25-1,.,CASSETLTSVNEQFF
TRBV18,.,CASSPRVAGEQFF
TRBV7-8,.,CASSLAGTGLSYEQYF
TRBV6-2/TRBV6-3,.,CASSYSSLASRADTQYF
TRBV5-1,.,CASSFLAGKSGELFF
TRBV2,.,CASSDGGSSGNTIYF
TRBV24-1,.,CATSDSAASGQETQYF
TRBV7-2,.,CASSLSGDSWGYTF
TRBV7-2,.,CASSPNRVGYTF
TRBV7-9,.,CASRGSGTSGFTTDTQYF
TRBV30,.,CAWCQGGQGACQPQHF
TRBV10-3,.,CAISEEVAPQYF
TRBV27,.,CASNRAGPPANYGYTF
TRBV28,once,CASSSGRGWTEAFF
TRBV9,.,CASSVGGEGTEAFF
TRBV7-2,.,CASSSPGYNEQFF
TRBV27,few,CASSSRREVRYNEQFF
TRBV3-1/TRBV3-2,.,CASSQAGGGYEQYF
TRBV20-1,.,CSAHPGSQQFF
TRBV7-2,.,CASSPRVGPNEQFF
TRBV19,.,CASSISRQLNTEAFF
TRBV5-1,.,CASSSSTDRDGTDTQYF
TRBV6-6,.,CASSYYRTGKNTEAFF